Here is one T cell receptor beta chain with its context. This sample was taken from a study of blood T cell repertoires in COVID-19. Study-level information: T cells, B-cell-depleted T cells, or PBMCs supplied cDNA or gDNA.

Data came from immunoSEQ multiplex PCR; TCRdb stores just in-frame clones and leaves some out. The top ten hold roughly 0.25% of the sample, which has around 700,000 clones, 85% to 90% seen once. The TCR was taken from a woman between 18 and 29 years old with acute or convalescent COVID-19. What was sequenced was peripheral blood.

The CDR3 DNA reads as TGTGCCTGGAGTACGGACAGGGGGCCGGGTATAACTGAAGCTTTCTTT. This encodes CAWSTDRGPGITEAFF. The rearrangement uses TRBV30 and TRBJ1-1; 11 bases agree with TRBD1. The length of the CDR3 is 16 residues. The trim removed 2 bases at V and 5 bases at J, leaving 10 bases unmatched. The germline CDR1 and CDR2 sequences are GTSNPN and SVGIG (reference sequence).